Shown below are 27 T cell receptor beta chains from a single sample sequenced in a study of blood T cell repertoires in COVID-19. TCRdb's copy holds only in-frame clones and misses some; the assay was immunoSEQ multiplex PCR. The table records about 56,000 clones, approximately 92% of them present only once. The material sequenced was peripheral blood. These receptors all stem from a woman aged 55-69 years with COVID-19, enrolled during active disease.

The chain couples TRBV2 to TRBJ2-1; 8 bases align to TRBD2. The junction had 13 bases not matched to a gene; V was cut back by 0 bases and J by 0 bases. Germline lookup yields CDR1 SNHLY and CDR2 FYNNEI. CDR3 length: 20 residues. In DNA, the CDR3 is TGTGCCAGCAGTGAAGCGTGGGGGGTTACTAGCGGTAGCTCCTACAATGAGCAGTTCTTC. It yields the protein CASSEAWGVTSGSSYNEQFF. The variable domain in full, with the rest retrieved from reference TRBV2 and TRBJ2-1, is EPEVTQTPSHQVTQMGQEVILRCVPISNHLYFYWYRQILGQKVEFLVSFYNNEISEKSEIFDDQFSVERPDGSNFTLKIRSTKLEDSAMYFCASSEAWGVTSGSSYNEQFFGPGTRLTVL.

The CDR3 is CASSQTGEGPIGELFF. CDR3 nucleotides: TGTGCCAGCAGCCAGACAGGGGAGGGTCCAATCGGGGAGCTGTTTTTT. V is TRBV7-9 and J is TRBJ2-2, with D tentatively TRBD1 (8 bases). The CDR3 is 16 amino acids. Trimming cost V 5 bases and J 7 bases, with 20 bases left between them. Germline CDR1 is SEHNR and CDR2 is FQNEAQ (reference sequence).

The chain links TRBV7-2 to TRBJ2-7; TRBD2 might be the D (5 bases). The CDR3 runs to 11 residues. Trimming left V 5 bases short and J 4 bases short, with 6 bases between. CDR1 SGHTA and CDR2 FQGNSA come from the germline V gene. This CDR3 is CASSPGYEQYF. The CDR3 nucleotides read TGTGCCAGCAGCCCGGGGTACGAGCAGTACTTC.

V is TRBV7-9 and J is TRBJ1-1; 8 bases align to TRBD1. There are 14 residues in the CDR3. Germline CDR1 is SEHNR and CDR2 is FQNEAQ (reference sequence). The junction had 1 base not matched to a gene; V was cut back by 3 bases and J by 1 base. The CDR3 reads CASSFGTGNTEAFF. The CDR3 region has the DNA TGTGCCAGCAGCTTTGGGACAGGGAACACTGAAGCTTTCTTT.

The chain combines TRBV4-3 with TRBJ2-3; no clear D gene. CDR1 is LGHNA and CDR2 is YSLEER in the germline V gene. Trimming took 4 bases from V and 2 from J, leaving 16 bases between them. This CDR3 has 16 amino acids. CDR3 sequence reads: CASSRLHSPHTDTQYF. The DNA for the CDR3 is TGCGCCAGCAGCCGCCTACACAGCCCCCACACAGATACGCAGTATTTT.

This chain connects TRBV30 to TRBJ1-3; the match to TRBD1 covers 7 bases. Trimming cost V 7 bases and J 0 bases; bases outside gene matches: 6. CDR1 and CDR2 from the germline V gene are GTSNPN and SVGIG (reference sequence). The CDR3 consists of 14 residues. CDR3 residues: CASEAGGSGNTIYF. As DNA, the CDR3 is TGTGCCTCGGAAGCAGGGGGCTCTGGAAACACCATATATTTT.

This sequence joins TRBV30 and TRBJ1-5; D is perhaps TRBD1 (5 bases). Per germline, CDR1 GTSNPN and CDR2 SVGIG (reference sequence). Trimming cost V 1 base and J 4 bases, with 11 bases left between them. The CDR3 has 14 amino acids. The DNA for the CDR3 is TGTGCCTGGAGTGCGGGGGACGGTAATCAGCCCCAGCATTTT. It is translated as CAWSAGDGNQPQHF.

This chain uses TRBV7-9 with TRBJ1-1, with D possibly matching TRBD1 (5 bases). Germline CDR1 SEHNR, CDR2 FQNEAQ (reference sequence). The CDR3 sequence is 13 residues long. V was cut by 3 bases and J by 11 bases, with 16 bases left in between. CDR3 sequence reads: CASSFGENRGAFF. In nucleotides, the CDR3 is TGTGCCAGCAGCTTTGGAGAGAACCGGGGGGCTTTCTTT.

The CDR3 coding sequence is TGTGCCAGCAGCTTAGCGGCCCGAAAAGCTTTCTTT. Amino acids: CASSLAARKAFF. The chain couples TRBV7-9 to TRBJ1-1; no reliable D call. The CDR3 contains 12 residues. Germline lookup yields CDR1 SEHNR and CDR2 FQNEAQ (reference sequence). V lost 0 bases, J lost 9 bases, and 8 bases lay in between.

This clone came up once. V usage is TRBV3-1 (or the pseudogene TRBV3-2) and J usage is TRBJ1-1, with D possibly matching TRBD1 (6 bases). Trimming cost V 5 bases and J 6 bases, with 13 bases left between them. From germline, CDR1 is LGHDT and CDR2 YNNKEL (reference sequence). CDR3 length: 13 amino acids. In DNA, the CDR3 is TGTGCCAGCAGCAGGGACACCGGGGCTGAAGCTTTCTTT. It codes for CASSRDTGAEAFF.

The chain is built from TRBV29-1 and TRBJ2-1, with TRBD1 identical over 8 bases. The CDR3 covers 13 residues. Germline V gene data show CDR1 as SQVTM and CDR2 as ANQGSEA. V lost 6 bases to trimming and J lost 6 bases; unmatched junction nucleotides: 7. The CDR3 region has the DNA TGCAGCGTCGGGACAGGAGCCCGCAATGAGCAGTTCTTC. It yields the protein CSVGTGARNEQFF.

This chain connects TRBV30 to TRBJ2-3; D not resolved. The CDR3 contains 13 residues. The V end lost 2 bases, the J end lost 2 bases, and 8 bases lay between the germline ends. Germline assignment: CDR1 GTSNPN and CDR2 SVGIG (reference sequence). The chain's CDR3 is CAWSPKITDTQYF. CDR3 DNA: TGTGCCTGGAGTCCTAAAATCACAGATACGCAGTATTTT.

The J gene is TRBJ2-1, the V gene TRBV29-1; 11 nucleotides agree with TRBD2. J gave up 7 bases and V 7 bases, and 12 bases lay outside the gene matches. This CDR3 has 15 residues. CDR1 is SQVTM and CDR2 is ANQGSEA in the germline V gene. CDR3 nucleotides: TGCAGCGGGGCCCGGGGTAGCGGGGGGGCGAATGAGCAGTTCTTC. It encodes CSGARGSGGANEQFF.

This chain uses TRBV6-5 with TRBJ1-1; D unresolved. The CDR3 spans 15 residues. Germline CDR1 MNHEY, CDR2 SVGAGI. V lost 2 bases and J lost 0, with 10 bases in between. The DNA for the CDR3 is TGTGCCAGCAGTTACCCTGAACACATGAACACTGAAGCTTTCTTT. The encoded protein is CASSYPEHMNTEAFF.

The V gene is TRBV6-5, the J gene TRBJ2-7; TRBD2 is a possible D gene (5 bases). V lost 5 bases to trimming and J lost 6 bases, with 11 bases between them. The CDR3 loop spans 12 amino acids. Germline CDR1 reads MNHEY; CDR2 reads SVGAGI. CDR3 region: CASSMGDGEQYF. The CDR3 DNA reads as TGTGCCAGCAGTATGGGAGACGGCGAGCAGTACTTC.

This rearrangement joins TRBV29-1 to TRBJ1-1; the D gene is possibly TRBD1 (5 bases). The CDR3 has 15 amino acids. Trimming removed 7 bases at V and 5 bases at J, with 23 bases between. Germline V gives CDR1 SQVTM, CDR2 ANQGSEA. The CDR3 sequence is CSGHPGIPMGTEAFF. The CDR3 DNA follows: TGCAGCGGGCATCCAGGGATCCCGATGGGGACTGAAGCTTTCTTT.

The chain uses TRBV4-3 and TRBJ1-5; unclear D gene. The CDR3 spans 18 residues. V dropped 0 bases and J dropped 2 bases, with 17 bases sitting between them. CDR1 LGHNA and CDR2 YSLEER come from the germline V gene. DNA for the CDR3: TGCGCCAGCAGCCAAGATGACGTTCGAGGAGGTCGCAATCAGCCCCAGCATTTT. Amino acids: CASSQDDVRGGRNQPQHF.

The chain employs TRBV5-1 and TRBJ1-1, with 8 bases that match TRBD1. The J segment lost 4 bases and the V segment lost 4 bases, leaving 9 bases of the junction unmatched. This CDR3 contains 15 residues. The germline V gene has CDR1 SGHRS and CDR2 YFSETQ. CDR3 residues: CASSPLGQGTTEAFF. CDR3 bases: TGCGCCAGCAGCCCCTTAGGACAGGGTACCACTGAAGCTTTCTTT.

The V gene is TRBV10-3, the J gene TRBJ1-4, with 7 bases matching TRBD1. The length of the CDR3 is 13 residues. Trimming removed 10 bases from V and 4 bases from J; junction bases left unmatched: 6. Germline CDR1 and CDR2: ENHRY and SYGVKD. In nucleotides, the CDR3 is TGTGCCAGTCACAGGGGACTTAATGAAAAACTGTTTTTT. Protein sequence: CASHRGLNEKLFF.

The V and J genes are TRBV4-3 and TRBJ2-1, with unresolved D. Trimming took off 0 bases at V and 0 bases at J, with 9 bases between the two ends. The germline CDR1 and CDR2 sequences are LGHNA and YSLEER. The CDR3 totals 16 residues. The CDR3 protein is CASSQDFGNSYNEQFF. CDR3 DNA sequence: TGCGCCAGCAGCCAAGATTTTGGCAACTCCTACAATGAGCAGTTCTTC.

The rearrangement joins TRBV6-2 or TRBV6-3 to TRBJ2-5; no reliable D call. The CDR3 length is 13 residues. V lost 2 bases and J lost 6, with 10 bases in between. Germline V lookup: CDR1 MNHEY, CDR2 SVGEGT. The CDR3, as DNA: TGTGCCAGCAGTTACGACTTTGGCAAGACCCAGTACTTC. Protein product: CASSYDFGKTQYF.

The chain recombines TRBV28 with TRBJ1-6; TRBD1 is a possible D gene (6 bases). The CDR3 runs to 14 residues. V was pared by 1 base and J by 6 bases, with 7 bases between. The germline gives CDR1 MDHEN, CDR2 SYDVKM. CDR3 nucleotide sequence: TGTGCCAGCAGTTTATCAGGGGCTAATTCACCCCTCCACTTT. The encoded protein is CASSLSGANSPLHF.

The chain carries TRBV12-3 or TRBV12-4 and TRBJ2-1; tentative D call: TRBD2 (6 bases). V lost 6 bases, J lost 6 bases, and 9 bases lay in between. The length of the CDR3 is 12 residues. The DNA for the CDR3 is TGTGCCAGCAGCCGGGACTCCAATGAGCAGTTCTTC. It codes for CASSRDSNEQFF.

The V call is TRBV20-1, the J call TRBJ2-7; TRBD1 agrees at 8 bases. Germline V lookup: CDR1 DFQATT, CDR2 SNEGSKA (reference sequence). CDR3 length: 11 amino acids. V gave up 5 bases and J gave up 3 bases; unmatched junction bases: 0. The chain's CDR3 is CSADRGYEQYF. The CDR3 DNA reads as TGCAGTGCTGACAGGGGCTACGAGCAGTACTTC.

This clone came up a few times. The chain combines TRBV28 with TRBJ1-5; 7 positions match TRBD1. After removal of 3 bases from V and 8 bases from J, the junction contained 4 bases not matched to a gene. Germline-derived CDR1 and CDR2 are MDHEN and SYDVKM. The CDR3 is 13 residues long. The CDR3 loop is CASSFGTEKPQHF. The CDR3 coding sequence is TGTGCCAGCAGTTTCGGGACAGAAAAGCCCCAGCATTTT.

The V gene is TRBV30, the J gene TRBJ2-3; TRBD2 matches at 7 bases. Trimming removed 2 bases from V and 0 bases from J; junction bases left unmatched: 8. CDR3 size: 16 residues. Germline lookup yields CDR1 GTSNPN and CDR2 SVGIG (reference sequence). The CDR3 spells CAWSLLGRASTDTQYF. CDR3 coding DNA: TGTGCCTGGAGTTTATTGGGGAGGGCTAGCACAGATACGCAGTATTTT.

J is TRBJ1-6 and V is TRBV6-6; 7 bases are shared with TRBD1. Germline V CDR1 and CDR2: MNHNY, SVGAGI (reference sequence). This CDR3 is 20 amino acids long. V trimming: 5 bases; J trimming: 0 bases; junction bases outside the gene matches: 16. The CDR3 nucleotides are TGTGCCAGCAGTCTGGACAGGTTGGGACCACCGAGCTCCTATAATTCACCCCTCCACTTT. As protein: CASSLDRLGPPSSYNSPLHF.